This T cell receptor (beta chain) was sequenced for a study of T cell responses to AZD1222 COVID-19 vaccine. Whole-study results and caveats: Reportedly, close to half of spike-specific TCRs are directed against unmutated variant regions. Of the AZD1222 recipients, only five to seven were seropositive at baseline.

Sequenced by immunoSEQ multiplex PCR; TCRdb stores in-frame clones only, minus some. Counted here are about 83,000 clones, 75% to 90% occurring once; the ten biggest clones make up under 35%. Germline V gene data show CDR1 as SGHDN and CDR2 as FVKESK. The germline V and J ends were trimmed by 0 bases and 4 bases, with 6 bases remaining between them. The CDR3 runs to 13 residues. This clone was observed a few times. The antigen is undetermined. The clonotype originates from an adult in good health. The starting material was peripheral blood, obtained on day 0 of AZD1222 vaccination. The chain recombines TRBV14 with TRBJ2-5, with a possible D match to TRBD2 (5 bases). The CDR3 bases are TGTGCCAGCAGCCAAGATGGAGGAGAGACCCAGTACTTC. Amino acid sequence: CASSQDGGETQYF.